The clone carrying this T cell receptor (beta chain) was picked up a small number of times. Antigen: not known. Preparation of the TCRbeta library was carried out with unique molecular identifiers. TCRdb ran MiXCR on the PCR reads and lists one entry per CDR3 protein. Altogether hundreds of thousands of distinct CDR3 sequences are present, more than 20% being singletons, with the ten largest covering about 2.5%. The data stem from a study of T-cell reconstitution after alpha-beta-depleted transplantation in children. General study findings and limits: Most T-cell counts and diversity one year after the transplant came from T cells that were newly produced.

CDR1 is SGHTA and CDR2 is FQGTGA in the germline V gene. Trimming left V 4 bases short and J 3 bases short, with 11 bases between. The CDR3 spans 14 residues. The genes are TRBV7-3 and TRBJ2-3; TRBD1 might be the D (6 bases). The sample consisted of PBMCs, taken before TCRalphabeta/CD19-depleted stem cell transplant. This TCR derives from a girl aged 2-10 years with Fanconi anemia, due to receive a stem cell transplant. CDR3 in amino acids: CASSSSTGTDTQYF. CDR3 DNA sequence: TGTGCCAGCAGCTCCTCGACAGGAACAGATACGCAGTATTTT.